These 23 T cell receptor beta chains were all obtained from the same sample, sequenced in a study of spatial heterogeneity in lung cancer. TCRdb processed the 5' RACE reads anew with MiXCR; each CDR3 protein has one entry. The sample has 2,700 or so distinct CDR3 sequences; about 8.5% are singletons. Documented time point: sample taken at primary tumor resection. Extraction of whole RNA from tumor, nontumor lung or frozen PBMC preceded unsorted sequencing. The sample was normal lung tissue next to the tumor, taken at surgery. All receptors derive from a male donor with early-stage non-small cell lung cancer.

This clonotype is medium-sized in the sample. This beta chain appears as a stray read in a library generated for alpha chains; its size is not informative. The chain carries TRBV24-1 and TRBJ2-2, with D unresolved. V was trimmed by 9 bases and J by 6 bases, leaving 10 bases between them. The CDR3 has 12 residues. Germline V lookup: CDR1 KGHDR, CDR2 SFDVKD. This CDR3 reads CATGRNAGELFF. CDR3 in DNA: TGTGCCACCGGCAGGAATGCCGGGGAGCTGTTTTTT.

This clonotype was recorded at least ten times. This beta chain is an off-target read within a library intended for alpha chains, so its frequency means little. The chain couples TRBV4-2 to TRBJ2-1; maybe TRBD2 (6 bases). Trimming shortened V by 0 bases and J by 5 bases, and 14 bases separated the two germline ends. The CDR3 sequence is 16 residues long. Germline CDR1 LGHNA, CDR2 YNFKEQ. Written as DNA, the CDR3 is TGTGCCAGCAGCCAAGATGACAGCGGGTTGGACAATGAGCAGTTCTTC. Its protein product is CASSQDDSGLDNEQFF.

Sample share makes this clonotype medium-sized. This beta chain is an unintended read in a library built for alpha chains; its size means little. The chain combines TRBV7-2 with TRBJ2-5, with D tentatively TRBD1 or TRBD2 (5 bases each). CDR3 length equals 16 residues. Germline V CDR1 and CDR2: SGHTA, FQGNSA. V was trimmed by 2 bases and J by 5 bases, leaving 18 bases between them. The CDR3 here is CASSLYGGRGEETQYF. For the CDR3, the DNA is TGTGCCAGCAGCTTATATGGGGGAAGGGGAGAGGAGACCCAGTACTTC.

About this clonotype: This beta chain came through as a stray read in a library set up for alpha chains, and its size says little. The V and J genes are TRBV27 and TRBJ1-2; maybe TRBD1 (5 bases). Per germline, CDR1 MNHEY and CDR2 SMNVEV (reference sequence). The CDR3 contains 14 residues. V lost 0 bases and J 3 bases, leaving 8 bases between the germline ends. The CDR3 reads CASSLSWGYYGYTF. In nucleotides, the CDR3 is TGTGCCAGCAGTTTATCGTGGGGCTACTATGGCTACACCTTC.

This clonotype was observed many times. With the library built for alpha chains, this beta chain is off target and its frequency is not meaningful. The chain links TRBV12-3 or TRBV12-4 to TRBJ2-7; D possibly corresponds to TRBD1 (6 bases). The CDR3 extends over 13 amino acids. V lost 5 bases and J 3 bases, leaving 11 bases between the germline ends. The CDR3 spells CASSREQGYEQYF. The CDR3 nucleotides read TGTGCCAGCAGTAGAGAACAGGGCTACGAGCAGTACTTC.

Concerning this clonotype itself: The library was prepared for alpha chains; this beta chain is a stray read, so its frequency means little. The chain has TRBV7-9 and TRBJ2-1, with 11 positions matching TRBD1. This CDR3 is 16 amino acids long. Germline CDR1 SEHNR, CDR2 FQNEAQ (reference sequence). The ends lost 5 bases at V and 5 bases at J; junction bases unmatched: 8. CDR3 DNA sequence: TGTGCCAGCAGCGCAGCCGGGACAGGGGGACACAATGAGCAGTTCTTC. It is translated as CASSAAGTGGHNEQFF.

Turning to this clonotype: Within a library made for alpha chains, this beta chain is off target, and its count is uninformative. Here the CDR3 DNA reads TGTGCCAGCAGCCAAATATCGGGGCAGCTTAATGAAAAACTGTTTTTT. It translates to CASSQISGQLNEKLFF. The chain combines TRBV3-1 with TRBJ1-4; D is possibly TRBD1 (5 bases). CDR3 length: 16 residues. Between the trimmed V and J ends, which lost 2 bases and 4 bases, there was a span of 14 bases. The germline V gene encodes CDR1 LGHDT and CDR2 YNNKEL (reference sequence).

By its share, this clonotype is medium-sized (0.01 to 0.1%). Found in a library prepared for alpha chains, this beta chain is an off-target read, and its abundance has little meaning. This chain links TRBV11-2 with TRBJ1-2, with no clear D. This CDR3 has 13 amino acids. Germline V gives CDR1 SGHAT, CDR2 FQNNGV. V shed 7 bases and J shed 2 bases, with 11 bases lying between them. The CDR3 nucleotides are TGTGCCAGCACCCCTACTGGAAACTATGGCTACACCTTC. It encodes CASTPTGNYGYTF.

This clonotype rates as large. For a library built for alpha chains, this beta chain is a stray read; little rests on its size. The chain joins TRBV20-1 to TRBJ2-7, with 7 bases matching TRBD1. With 3 bases clipped from V and 11 bases from J, the junction kept 4 bases outside the gene matches. The CDR3 extends over 10 amino acids. CDR1 and CDR2 from the germline V gene are DFQATT and SNEGSKA (reference sequence). CDR3 in DNA: TGCAGTGCTAGCCGCGACAGGGAGTACTTC. It is translated as CSASRDREYF.

This clonotype came up many times. Found in a library prepared for alpha chains, this beta chain is an off-target read, and its abundance has little meaning. The chain links TRBV5-4 to TRBJ2-3; 12 bases agree with TRBD2. V was clipped by 2 bases and J by 0 bases; unmatched bases: 4. Germline V gene data show CDR1 as SGHNT and CDR2 as YYREEE (reference sequence). CDR3 size: 17 residues. Here the CDR3 DNA reads TGTGCCAGCAGCTTTAGACTAGCGGGGGCGAGCACAGATACGCAGTATTTT. Protein sequence: CASSFRLAGASTDTQYF.

In this sample, this clonotype turned up many times. Little can be read into the size of this beta chain, an off-target read in a library designed for alpha chains. As DNA, the CDR3 is TGTGCCAGCAGCCAAGATACGGCACGGTCGCAGTTCTTC. Amino acid sequence: CASSQDTARSQFF. The rearrangement uses TRBV14 and TRBJ2-1; D remains unclear. This CDR3 has 13 residues. Trimming cost V 0 bases and J 12 bases, with 12 bases left between them. In germline, CDR1 is SGHDN, CDR2 FVKESK.

This clonotype showed up many times. Little can be read into the size of this beta chain, an off-target read in a library designed for alpha chains. The chain combines TRBV6-6 with TRBJ2-5; 8 nucleotides match TRBD1. The ends lost 0 bases at V and 2 bases at J; junction bases unmatched: 5. The CDR3 loop spans 16 amino acids. CDR1 is MNHNY and CDR2 is SVGAGI in the germline V gene (reference sequence). CDR3 DNA sequence: TGTGCCAGCAGTTACTCAGGACAGGGTTTTCAAGAGACCCAGTACTTC. Translating gives CASSYSGQGFQETQYF.

In its sample, this clonotype ranks as medium-sized. Found in a library prepared for alpha chains, this beta chain is an off-target read, and its abundance has little meaning. The chain employs TRBV28 and TRBJ2-7; 7 positions match TRBD1. The CDR3 is made up of 13 amino acids. After removal of 5 bases from V and 9 bases from J, the junction contained 10 bases not matched to a gene. Per germline, CDR1 MDHEN and CDR2 SYDVKM. In DNA form, the CDR3 reads TGTGCCAGCAGTGGGACAGCCCCTACGGGGCAGTACTTC. It specifies CASSGTAPTGQYF.

This clonotype is categorized as medium-sized. This beta chain represents an off-target read in a library built for alpha chains; its size is of limited meaning. This chain links TRBV3-1 with TRBJ1-2; D unclear. Germline V gene sequence: CDR1 LGHDT, CDR2 YNNKEL (reference sequence). Trimming removed 1 base at V and 2 bases at J, with 8 bases between. The CDR3 has 14 residues. CDR3 loop: CASSQVPTNYGYTF. CDR3 sequence (DNA): TGTGCCAGCAGCCAAGTGCCGACCAACTATGGCTACACCTTC.

Ten or more counts support this clonotype. A library made for alpha chains picked up this beta chain off target, so its size means little. The chain carries TRBV5-1 and TRBJ2-1; tentatively, D is TRBD1 or TRBD2 (5 bases each). The germline V and J ends were trimmed by 4 bases and 8 bases, with 19 bases remaining between them. The CDR3 loop spans 15 amino acids. Germline loops: CDR1 SGHRS, CDR2 YFSETQ. The CDR3 DNA sequence: TGCGCCAGCAGCCCTCTCGGGTCCATGGGGGATGAGCAGTTCTTC. Translated, it gives CASSPLGSMGDEQFF.

This clonotype was recorded many times. This beta chain came through as a stray read in a library set up for alpha chains, and its size says little. The chain has TRBV21-1 and TRBJ1-2; the D segment call TRBD1 is taken from the table without a DNA check. TRBV21-1 is a pseudogene. The CDR3 is 13 residues long. As DNA, the CDR3 is TGTGCCAGCGCTCCCGGGACAGCCTATGGCTACACCTTC. Translation gives CASAPGTAYGYTF.

This clonotype has a handful of counts. This beta chain is off target for a library built for alpha chains, so its abundance means little. The chain joins TRBV7-2 to TRBJ2-5; D unresolved. Germline CDR1 SGHTA, CDR2 FQGNSA. Between the trimmed V and J ends, which lost 3 bases and 1 base, there was a span of 12 bases. The CDR3 totals 15 residues. CDR3 loop: CASSFGLTTQETQYF. The CDR3 DNA reads as TGTGCCAGCAGCTTTGGGCTGACGACCCAAGAGACCCAGTACTTC.

Sample share makes this clonotype medium-sized. The library was designed around alpha chains, so this beta chain is a stray read whose abundance carries little weight. The chain has TRBV18 and TRBJ1-2, with 7 nucleotides matching TRBD1. CDR1 KGHSH and CDR2 LQKENI come from the germline V gene. The CDR3 contains 13 residues. V was pared by 5 bases and J by 2 bases, with 2 bases of the junction left unmatched. The CDR3 nucleotides read TGTGCCAGCTCAGAGGGGGCGAACTATGGCTACACCTTC. It is translated as CASSEGANYGYTF.

At least ten counts were recorded for this clonotype. This beta chain slipped into a library made for alpha chains as a stray read, so its size is not meaningful. The chain links TRBV7-8 to TRBJ2-7; no reliable D call. The ends were cut back, 3 bases at V and 3 bases at J, with 9 bases in the middle. Germline V CDR1 and CDR2: SGHVS, FQNEAQ. The CDR3 has 13 amino acids. Here the CDR3 DNA reads TGTGCCAGCAGCTTGGGCGGTAACTACGAGCAGTACTTC. It yields the protein CASSLGGNYEQYF.

This clonotype is labeled as medium-sized. Since the library was made to target alpha chains, this beta chain is a stray read and its abundance is not meaningful. The V gene is TRBV30, the J gene TRBJ1-1, with 8 bases matching TRBD1. The CDR3 covers 13 residues. V dropped 2 bases and J dropped 4; count of bases not matched to a gene: 3. The germline V gene encodes CDR1 GTSNPN and CDR2 SVGIG (reference sequence). CDR3 protein: CAWSPDRGTEAFF. The DNA of the CDR3 is TGTGCCTGGAGTCCTGACAGGGGCACTGAAGCTTTCTTT.

To note about this clonotype: Since the library was made to target alpha chains, this beta chain is a stray read and its abundance is not meaningful. The V and J genes are TRBV28 and TRBJ2-5, with TRBD1 matching over 9 bases. Trimming at V came to 7 bases and at J to 7 bases, leaving 10 bases not matched to a gene. CDR1 MDHEN and CDR2 SYDVKM come from the germline V gene. This CDR3 spans 14 amino acids. Here the CDR3 reads CASKVQGAGGTQYF. The CDR3 region has the DNA TGTGCCAGCAAAGTACAGGGGGCCGGAGGGACCCAGTACTTC.

By sample share, this clonotype is medium-sized. Being off target in a library aimed at alpha chains, this beta chain has a size of little meaning. The rearrangement links TRBV7-9 to TRBJ2-7; either TRBD1 or TRBD2 may supply D (5 bases each). Trimming pared 5 bases from V and 6 bases from J, leaving 17 bases between. Germline-derived CDR1 and CDR2 are SEHNR and FQNEAQ (reference sequence). The CDR3 consists of 14 residues. The CDR3 is CASSLQGPPGEQYF. CDR3 sequence (DNA): TGTGCCAGCAGCCTTCAGGGACCCCCGGGCGAGCAGTACTTC.

Judged by abundance, this clonotype is medium-sized. This beta chain is an off-target read within a library intended for alpha chains, so its frequency means little. This sequence joins TRBV28 and TRBJ2-3; D not resolved. This CDR3 region has 17 residues. Germline CDR1 reads MDHEN; CDR2 reads SYDVKM. V lost 4 bases and J 0 bases, leaving 17 bases between the germline ends. CDR3 sequence reads: CASSSLNPLSSTDTQYF. CDR3 DNA sequence: TGTGCCAGCAGTTCTCTCAATCCCCTCTCAAGCACAGATACGCAGTATTTT. Together with reference TRBV28 and TRBJ2-3, the CDR3 gives the full variable domain: DVKVTQSSRYLVKRTGEKVFLECVQDMDHENMFWYRQDPGLGLRLIYFSYDVKMKEKGDIPEGYSVSREKKERFSLILESASTNQTSMYLCASSSLNPLSSTDTQYFGPGTRLTVL.